These 12 T cell receptor beta chains were sequenced from one sample in a study of memory B cells and T cells in multiple sclerosis. CFSE-dim autoproliferating and CFSE-high non-proliferating T cells from unstimulated culture were sequenced separately. Approximately 5x10^7 CFSE-labeled PBMCs were cultured about seven days unstimulated, then replicate wells were pooled. Libraries were prepared by immunoSEQ multiplex PCR; TCRdb keeps only in-frame clonotypes and omits some of them. The sample lists about 32,000 clones, 86% occurring once. Their antigen targets remain unknown. Sequenced input: PBMCs from blood kept in culture. These receptors were obtained from a human donor with multiple sclerosis.

In its sample, this clone was seen once. The chain's CDR3 is CASSLGLSSTPVSYEQYF. CDR3 sequence (DNA): TGTGCCAGCAGCTTGGGACTTTCTAGTACACCCGTCTCCTACGAGCAGTACTTC. This chain links TRBV5-5 with TRBJ2-7; D is unresolved. V was clipped by 0 bases and J by 0 bases, with 19 bases between them. The CDR3 has 18 residues. Germline loops: CDR1 SGHKS, CDR2 YYEKEE (reference sequence). Full variable domain (missing parts from reference TRBV5-5 and TRBJ2-7): DAGVTQSPTHLIKTRGQQVTLRCSPISGHKSVSWYQQVLGQGPQFIFQYYEKEERGRGNFPDRFSARQFPNYSSELNVNALLLGDSALYLCASSLGLSSTPVSYEQYFGPGTRLTVT.

The V call is TRBV29-1, the J call TRBJ2-5; D gene ambiguous. The CDR3 runs 17 residues. V shed 1 base and J shed 1 base, with 19 bases lying between them. Germline lookup yields CDR1 SQVTM and CDR2 ANQGSEA. This chain's CDR3 is CSVEGKVTPRAQETQYF. The CDR3 DNA reads as TGCAGCGTTGAAGGGAAAGTGACCCCACGGGCCCAAGAGACCCAGTACTTC.

The genes are TRBV11-2 and TRBJ2-7; D ambiguous. This CDR3 has 15 amino acids. CDR1 SGHAT and CDR2 FQNNGV come from the germline V gene. V dropped 1 base and J dropped 2 bases, with 12 bases sitting between them. The CDR3 nucleotides are TGTGCCAGCAGCTTAGTTCCGAATCAACCCTACGAGCAGTACTTC. Its protein is CASSLVPNQPYEQYF. Drawing the rest from reference TRBV11-2 and TRBJ2-7, the complete variable domain is EAGVAQSPRYKIIEKRQSVAFWCNPISGHATLYWYQQILGQGPKLLIQFQNNGVVDDSQLPKDRFSAERLKGVDSTLKIQPAKLEDSAVYLCASSLVPNQPYEQYFGPGTRLTVT.

This sequence joins TRBV7-6 and TRBJ2-3, with 12 nucleotides matching TRBD1. Germline-derived CDR1 and CDR2 are SGHVS and FNYEAQ. The CDR3 spans 17 residues. With 5 bases clipped from V and 11 bases from J, the junction kept 17 bases outside the gene matches. DNA for the CDR3: TGTGCCAGCAGCCCTTTAGCGGGGACAGGGGGCCTCGAGGGGCAGTATTTT. As protein: CASSPLAGTGGLEGQYF. The full variable domain, its missing parts supplied by reference TRBV7-6 and TRBJ2-3, is GAGVSQSPRYKVTKRGQDVALRCDPISGHVSLYWYRQALGQGPEFLTYFNYEAQQDKSGLPNDRFSAERPEGSISTLTIQRTEQRDSAMYRCASSPLAGTGGLEGQYFGPGTRLTVL.

V usage is TRBV19 and J usage is TRBJ1-4; 9 nucleotides agree with TRBD1. Germline lookup yields CDR1 LNHDA and CDR2 SQIVND (reference sequence). V was pared by 1 base and J by 8 bases, with 5 bases of the junction left unmatched. This CDR3 contains 15 residues. The CDR3 DNA is TGTGCCAGTAGTATAGGGGACAGGGAAAGCGAAAAACTGTTTTTT. Translating it yields CASSIGDRESEKLFF.

The genes are TRBV7-2 and TRBJ2-7, with D hard to call. V was clipped by 1 base and J by 4 bases, with 11 bases between them. The CDR3 length is 14 residues. Germline assignment: CDR1 SGHTA and CDR2 FQGNSA. The CDR3 nucleotides read TGTGCCAGCAGCTTAGTCTTCTCCGGGTACGAGCAGTACTTC. Its translation is CASSLVFSGYEQYF.

J is TRBJ2-5 and V is TRBV27; tentative D call: TRBD1 (6 bases). The J call may be incorrect, as the DNA end agrees better with TRBJ2-7. Germline assignment: CDR1 MNHEY and CDR2 SMNVEV (reference sequence). The CDR3 loop spans 14 amino acids. The DNA of the CDR3 is TGTGCCAGCAGTCCTCAGGGGACCTCCTACGAGCAGTACTTC. This encodes CASSPQGTSYEQYF.

The rearrangement joins TRBV7-8 to TRBJ2-5; D perhaps matches TRBD2 (6 bases). Per germline, CDR1 SGHVS and CDR2 FQNEAQ. V lost 0 bases to trimming and J lost 1 base, with 9 bases between them. This CDR3 has 15 amino acids. CDR3 sequence (DNA): TGTGCCAGCAGCTTAGCCCCGGGACTCCAAGAGACCCAGTACTTC. Translation: CASSLAPGLQETQYF. The variable domain in full, completed from reference TRBV7-8 and TRBJ2-5, reads GAGVSQSPRYKVAKRGQDVALRCDPISGHVSLFWYQQALGQGPEFLTYFQNEAQLDKSGLPSDRFFAERPEGSVSTLKIQRTQQEDSAVYLCASSLAPGLQETQYFGPGTRLLVL.

The CDR3 DNA reads TGTGCCAGCAGCCGAAGGGGGACAGCTAACTATGGCTACACCTTC. This gives the protein CASSRRGTANYGYTF. This chain joins TRBV2 and TRBJ1-2; 7 positions agree with TRBD1. This CDR3 comprises 15 residues. Germline CDR1 reads SNHLY; CDR2 reads FYNNEI. V was clipped by 6 bases and J by 0 bases; unmatched bases: 7.

V gene TRBV6-1 combines with J gene TRBJ1-1, with D possibly TRBD1 on 6 matching bases. The CDR3 covers 17 residues. In germline, CDR1 is MNHNS, CDR2 SASEGT. V shed 2 bases and J shed 5 bases, with 21 bases lying between them. This CDR3 reads CASSEFEGGGEGTEAFF. The CDR3 DNA follows: TGTGCCAGCAGTGAATTCGAGGGGGGGGGCGAGGGAACTGAAGCTTTCTTT.

Here the CDR3 DNA reads TGTGCCACCGGGACTAGGACTCTCACAGATACGCAGTATTTT. This gives the protein CATGTRTLTDTQYF. This chain uses TRBV6-1 with TRBJ2-3, with TRBD2 matching 8 bases. Germline assignment: CDR1 MNHNS and CDR2 SASEGT. Trimming took 10 bases from V and 2 from J; bases not matched to a gene: 8. The CDR3 consists of 14 residues.

J is TRBJ1-1 and V is TRBV18; TRBD1 is a possible D gene (6 bases). The CDR3 spans 16 residues. The germline V gene has CDR1 KGHSH and CDR2 LQKENI. Trimming removed 2 bases from V and 5 bases from J, with 18 bases in between. Written as DNA, the CDR3 is TGTGCCAGCTCACCAAACCCAACAGGGACTTTAACTGAAGCTTTCTTT. It is translated as CASSPNPTGTLTEAFF.